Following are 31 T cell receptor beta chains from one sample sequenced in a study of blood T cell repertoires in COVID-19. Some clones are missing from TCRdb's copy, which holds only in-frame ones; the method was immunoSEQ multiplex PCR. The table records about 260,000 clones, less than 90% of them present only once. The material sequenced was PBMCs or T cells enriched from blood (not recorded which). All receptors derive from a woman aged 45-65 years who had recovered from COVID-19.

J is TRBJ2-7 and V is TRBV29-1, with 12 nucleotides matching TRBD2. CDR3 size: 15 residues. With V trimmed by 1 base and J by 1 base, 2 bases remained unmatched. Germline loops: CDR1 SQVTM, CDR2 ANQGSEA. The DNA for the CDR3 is TGCAGCGTTGAAGGGACTAGCGGGATTTCCTACGAGCAGTACTTC. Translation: CSVEGTSGISYEQYF.

The CDR3 reads CASSWTHGTALYEQYF. DNA for the CDR3: TGTGCCAGCAGTTGGACCCACGGGACTGCACTCTACGAGCAGTACTTC. The chain is built from TRBV6-2 or TRBV6-3 and TRBJ2-7; D possibly corresponds to TRBD2 (6 bases). Looked up from germline, CDR1 is MNHEY and CDR2 is SVGEGT. This CDR3 has 16 residues. The ends were cut back, 4 bases at V and 3 bases at J, with 19 bases in the middle.

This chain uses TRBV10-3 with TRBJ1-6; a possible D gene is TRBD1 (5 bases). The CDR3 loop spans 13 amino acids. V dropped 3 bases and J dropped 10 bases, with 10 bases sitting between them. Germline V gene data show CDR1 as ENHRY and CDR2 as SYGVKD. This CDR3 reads CAISDAGRSPLHF. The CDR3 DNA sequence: TGTGCCATCAGTGACGCAGGGAGGTCACCCCTCCACTTT.

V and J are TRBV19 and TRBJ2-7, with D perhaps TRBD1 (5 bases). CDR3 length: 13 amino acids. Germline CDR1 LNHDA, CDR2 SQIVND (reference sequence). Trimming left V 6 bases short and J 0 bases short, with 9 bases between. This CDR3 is CASSKTVSYEQYF. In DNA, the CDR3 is TGTGCCAGTAGCAAGACAGTCTCCTACGAGCAGTACTTC.

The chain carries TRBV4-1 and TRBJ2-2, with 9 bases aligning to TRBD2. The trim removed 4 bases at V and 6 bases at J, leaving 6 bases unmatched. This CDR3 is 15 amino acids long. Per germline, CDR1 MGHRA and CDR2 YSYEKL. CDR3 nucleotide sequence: TGCGCCAGCAGCCGTAGCGGGAGCATCTCCGGGGAGCTGTTTTTT. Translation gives CASSRSGSISGELFF.

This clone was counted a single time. CDR3: CAWSPGVQPQHF. In nucleotides, the CDR3 is TGTGCCTGGAGTCCAGGGGTTCAGCCCCAGCATTTT. This sequence joins TRBV30 and TRBJ1-5, with TRBD1 as a possible D gene (6 bases). V was clipped by 2 bases and J by 6 bases, with 8 bases between them. Germline V gene lookup returns CDR1 GTSNPN and CDR2 SVGIG (reference sequence). The CDR3 is 12 residues long. Full variable domain (outside the CDR3, taken from reference TRBV30 and TRBJ1-5): SQTIHQWPATLVQPVGSPLSLECTVEGTSNPNLYWYRQAAGRGLQLLFYSVGIGQISSEVPQNLSASRPQDRQFILSSKKLLLSDSGFYLCAWSPGVQPQHFGDGTRLSIL.

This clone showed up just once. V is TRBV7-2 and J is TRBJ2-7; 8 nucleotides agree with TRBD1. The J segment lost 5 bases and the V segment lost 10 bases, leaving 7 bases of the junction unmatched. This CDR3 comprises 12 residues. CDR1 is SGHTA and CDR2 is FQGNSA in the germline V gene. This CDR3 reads CATRTGSHEQYF. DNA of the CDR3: TGTGCCACCAGGACAGGGTCGCACGAGCAGTACTTC.

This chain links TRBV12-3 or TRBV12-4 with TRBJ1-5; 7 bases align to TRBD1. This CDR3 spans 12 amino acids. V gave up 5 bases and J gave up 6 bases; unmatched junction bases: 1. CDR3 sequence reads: CASSRDSQPQHF. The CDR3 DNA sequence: TGTGCCAGCAGTCGGGACAGTCAGCCCCAGCATTTT.

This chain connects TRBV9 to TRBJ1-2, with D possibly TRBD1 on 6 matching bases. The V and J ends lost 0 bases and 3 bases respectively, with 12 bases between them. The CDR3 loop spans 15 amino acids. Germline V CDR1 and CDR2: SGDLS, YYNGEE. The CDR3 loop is CASSVALDSYYGYTF. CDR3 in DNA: TGTGCCAGCAGCGTAGCCCTGGACAGCTACTATGGCTACACCTTC.

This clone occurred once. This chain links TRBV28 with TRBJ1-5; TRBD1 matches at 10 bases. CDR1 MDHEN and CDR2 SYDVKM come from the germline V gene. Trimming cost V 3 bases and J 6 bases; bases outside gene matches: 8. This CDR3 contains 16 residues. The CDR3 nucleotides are TGTGCCAGCAGTTTTCGGGACAGGGGATTTGCTCAGCCCCAGCATTTT. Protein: CASSFRDRGFAQPQHF.

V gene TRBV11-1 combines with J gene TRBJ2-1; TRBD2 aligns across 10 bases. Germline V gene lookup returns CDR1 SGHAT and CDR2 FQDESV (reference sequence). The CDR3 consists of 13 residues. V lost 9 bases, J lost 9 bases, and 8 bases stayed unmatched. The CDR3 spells CASTSGMGGEQFF. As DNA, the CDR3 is TGTGCCAGTACTAGCGGGATGGGGGGTGAGCAGTTCTTC.

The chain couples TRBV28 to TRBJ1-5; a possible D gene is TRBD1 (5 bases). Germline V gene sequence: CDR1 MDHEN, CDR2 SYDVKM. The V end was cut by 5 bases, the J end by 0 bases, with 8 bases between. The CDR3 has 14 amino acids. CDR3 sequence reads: CASSATDSNQPQHF. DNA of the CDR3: TGTGCCAGCAGTGCGACAGATAGCAATCAGCCCCAGCATTTT. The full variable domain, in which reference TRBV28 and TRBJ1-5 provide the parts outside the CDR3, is DVKVTQSSRYLVKRTGEKVFLECVQDMDHENMFWYRQDPGLGLRLIYFSYDVKMKEKGDIPEGYSVSREKKERFSLILESASTNQTSMYLCASSATDSNQPQHFGDGTRLSIL.

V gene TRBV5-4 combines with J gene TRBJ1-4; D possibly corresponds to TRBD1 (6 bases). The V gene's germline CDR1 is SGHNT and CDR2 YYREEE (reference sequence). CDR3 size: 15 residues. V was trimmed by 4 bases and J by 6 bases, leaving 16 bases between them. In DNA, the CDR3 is TGTGCCAGCAGCATAAACAGGGCTGTGGATGAAAAACTGTTTTTT. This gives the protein CASSINRAVDEKLFF. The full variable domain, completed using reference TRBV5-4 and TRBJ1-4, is ETGVTQSPTHLIKTRGQQVTLRCSSQSGHNTVSWYQQALGQGPQFIFQYYREEENGRGNFPPRFSGLQFPNYSSELNVNALELDDSALYLCASSINRAVDEKLFFGSGTQLSVL.

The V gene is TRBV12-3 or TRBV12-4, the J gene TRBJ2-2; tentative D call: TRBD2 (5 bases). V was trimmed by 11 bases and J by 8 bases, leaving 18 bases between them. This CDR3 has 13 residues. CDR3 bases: TGTGCCGGCCGGGGTAGTTCCTCGGGGGAGCTGTTTTTT. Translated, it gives CAGRGSSSGELFF.

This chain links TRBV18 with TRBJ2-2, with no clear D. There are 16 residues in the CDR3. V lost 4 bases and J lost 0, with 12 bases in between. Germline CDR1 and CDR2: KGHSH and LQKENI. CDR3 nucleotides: TGTGCCAGCTCACTGAGGCCCAGCGCGAACACCGGGGAGCTGTTTTTT. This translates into CASSLRPSANTGELFF.

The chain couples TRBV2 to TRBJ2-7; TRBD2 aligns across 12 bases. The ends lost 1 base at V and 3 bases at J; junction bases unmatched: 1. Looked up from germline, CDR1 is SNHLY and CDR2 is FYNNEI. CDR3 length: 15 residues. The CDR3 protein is CASSEGTSGIYEQYF. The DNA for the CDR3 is TGTGCCAGCAGTGAAGGGACTAGCGGGATCTACGAGCAGTACTTC.

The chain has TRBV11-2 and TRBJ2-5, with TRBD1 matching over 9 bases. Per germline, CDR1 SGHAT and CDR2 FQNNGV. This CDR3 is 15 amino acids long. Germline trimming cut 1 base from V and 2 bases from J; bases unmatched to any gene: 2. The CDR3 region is CASSLGDRVQETQYF. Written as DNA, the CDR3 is TGTGCCAGCAGCTTAGGGGACAGGGTTCAAGAGACCCAGTACTTC. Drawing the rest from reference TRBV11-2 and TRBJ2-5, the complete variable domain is EAGVAQSPRYKIIEKRQSVAFWCNPISGHATLYWYQQILGQGPKLLIQFQNNGVVDDSQLPKDRFSAERLKGVDSTLKIQPAKLEDSAVYLCASSLGDRVQETQYFGPGTRLLVL.

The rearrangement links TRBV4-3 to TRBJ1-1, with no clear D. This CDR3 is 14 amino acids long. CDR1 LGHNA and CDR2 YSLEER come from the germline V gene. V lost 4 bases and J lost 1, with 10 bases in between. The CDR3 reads CASSRAIGNTEAFF. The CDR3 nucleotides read TGCGCCAGCAGCCGAGCGATTGGGAACACTGAAGCTTTCTTT.

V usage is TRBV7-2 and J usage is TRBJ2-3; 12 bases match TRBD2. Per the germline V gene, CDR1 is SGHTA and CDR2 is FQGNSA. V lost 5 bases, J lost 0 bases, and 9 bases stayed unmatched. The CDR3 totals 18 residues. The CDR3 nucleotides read TGTGCCAGCAGCCTCCAGATGACTAGCGGGAGCAGCACAGATACGCAGTATTTT. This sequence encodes CASSLQMTSGSSTDTQYF.

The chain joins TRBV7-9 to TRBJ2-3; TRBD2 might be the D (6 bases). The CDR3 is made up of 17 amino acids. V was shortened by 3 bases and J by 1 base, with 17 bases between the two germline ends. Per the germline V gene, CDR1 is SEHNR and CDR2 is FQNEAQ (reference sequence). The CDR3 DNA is TGTGCCAGCAGCTTGGGCCGAGGAGGGTTAGGCACAGATACGCAGTATTTT. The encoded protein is CASSLGRGGLGTDTQYF.

CDR3 amino acids: CASSSGTGRFAYNSPLHF. In DNA form, the CDR3 reads TGTGCCAGCAGTTCCGGGACAGGGAGATTCGCCTATAATTCACCCCTCCACTTT. The rearrangement links TRBV27 to TRBJ1-6; 9 bases fit TRBD1. Germline V lookup: CDR1 MNHEY, CDR2 SMNVEV (reference sequence). J gave up 2 bases and V 4 bases, and 9 bases lay outside the gene matches. This CDR3 spans 18 amino acids.

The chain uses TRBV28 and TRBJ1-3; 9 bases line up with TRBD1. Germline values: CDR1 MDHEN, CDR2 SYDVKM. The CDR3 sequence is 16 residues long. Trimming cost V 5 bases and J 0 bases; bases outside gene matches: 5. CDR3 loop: CASSRGQGFSGNTIYF. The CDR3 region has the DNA TGTGCCAGCAGTCGCGGACAGGGGTTCTCTGGAAACACCATATATTTT. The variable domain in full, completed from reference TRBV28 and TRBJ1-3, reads DVKVTQSSRYLVKRTGEKVFLECVQDMDHENMFWYRQDPGLGLRLIYFSYDVKMKEKGDIPEGYSVSREKKERFSLILESASTNQTSMYLCASSRGQGFSGNTIYFGEGSWLTVV.

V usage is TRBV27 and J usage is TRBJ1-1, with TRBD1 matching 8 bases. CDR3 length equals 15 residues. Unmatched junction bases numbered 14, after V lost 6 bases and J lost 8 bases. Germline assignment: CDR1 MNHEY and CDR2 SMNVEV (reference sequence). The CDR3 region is CASRADRGDIEEAFF. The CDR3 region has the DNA TGTGCCAGCAGGGCCGACAGGGGCGATATTGAAGAAGCTTTCTTT.

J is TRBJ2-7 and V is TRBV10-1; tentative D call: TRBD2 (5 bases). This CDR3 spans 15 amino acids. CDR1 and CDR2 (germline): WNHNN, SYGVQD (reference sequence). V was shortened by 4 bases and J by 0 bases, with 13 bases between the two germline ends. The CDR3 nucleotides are TGCGCCAGCAGTGTGGTGCGGAGGAGCTCCTACGAGCAGTACTTC. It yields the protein CASSVVRRSSYEQYF.

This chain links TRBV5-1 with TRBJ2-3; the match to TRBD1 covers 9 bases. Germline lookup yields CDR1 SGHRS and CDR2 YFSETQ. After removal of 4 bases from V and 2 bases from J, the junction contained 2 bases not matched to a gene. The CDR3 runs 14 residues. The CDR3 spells CASSRTGVTDTQYF. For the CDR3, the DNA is TGCGCCAGCAGCCGGACAGGGGTCACAGATACGCAGTATTTT.

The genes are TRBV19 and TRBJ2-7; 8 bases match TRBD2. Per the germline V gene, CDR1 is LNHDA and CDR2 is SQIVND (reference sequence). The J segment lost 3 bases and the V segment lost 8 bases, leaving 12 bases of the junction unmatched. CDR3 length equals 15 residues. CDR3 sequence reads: CASALTAGGRYEQYF. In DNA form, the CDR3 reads TGTGCCAGTGCCCTCACGGCGGGAGGTCGCTACGAGCAGTACTTC.

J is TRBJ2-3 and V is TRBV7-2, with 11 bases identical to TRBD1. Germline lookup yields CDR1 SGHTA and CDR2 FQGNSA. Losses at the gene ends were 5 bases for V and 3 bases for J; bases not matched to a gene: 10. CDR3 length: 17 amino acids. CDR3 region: CASSPPRTGGKTDTQYF. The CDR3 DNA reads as TGTGCCAGCAGCCCCCCCCGGACAGGGGGCAAGACAGATACGCAGTATTTT. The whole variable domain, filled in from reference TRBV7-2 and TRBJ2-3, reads GAGVSQSPSNKVTEKGKDVELRCDPISGHTALYWYRQSLGQGLEFLIYFQGNSAPDKSGLPSDRFSAERTGGSVSTLTIQRTQQEDSAVYLCASSPPRTGGKTDTQYFGPGTRLTVL.

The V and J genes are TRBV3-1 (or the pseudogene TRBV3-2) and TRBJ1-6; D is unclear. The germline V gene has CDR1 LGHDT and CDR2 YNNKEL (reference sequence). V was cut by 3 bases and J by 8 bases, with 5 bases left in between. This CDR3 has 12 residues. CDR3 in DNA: TGTGCCAGCAGCCAGGAGTATTCACCCCTCCACTTT. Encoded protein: CASSQEYSPLHF.

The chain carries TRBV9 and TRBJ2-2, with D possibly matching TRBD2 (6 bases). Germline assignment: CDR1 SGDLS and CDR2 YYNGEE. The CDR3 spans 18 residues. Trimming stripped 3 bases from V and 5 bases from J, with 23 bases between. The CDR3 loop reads CASSDTGTQKVGTGELFF. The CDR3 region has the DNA TGTGCCAGCAGCGATACCGGGACTCAAAAAGTTGGGACCGGGGAGCTGTTTTTT. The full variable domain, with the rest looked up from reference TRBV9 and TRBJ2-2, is DSGVTQTPKHLITATGQRVTLRCSPRSGDLSVYWYQQSLDQGLQFLIQYYNGEERAKGNILERFSAQQFPDLHSELNLSSLELGDSALYFCASSDTGTQKVGTGELFFGEGSRLTVL.

CDR3: CASSPGRDNSPLHF. CDR3 DNA: TGTGCCAGCTCACCAGGGCGAGATAATTCACCCCTCCACTTT. The rearrangement links TRBV18 to TRBJ1-6; D is undetermined. The CDR3 spans 14 residues. Trimming cost V 2 bases and J 5 bases, with 7 bases left between them. CDR1 is KGHSH and CDR2 is LQKENI in the germline V gene.

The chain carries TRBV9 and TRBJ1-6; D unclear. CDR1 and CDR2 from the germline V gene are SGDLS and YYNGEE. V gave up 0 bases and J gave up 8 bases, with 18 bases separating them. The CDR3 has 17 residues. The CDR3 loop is CASSVVASAHLYSPLHF. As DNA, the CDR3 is TGTGCCAGCAGCGTAGTAGCCTCGGCACACCTATATTCACCCCTCCACTTT.